A selection of T cell receptor beta chains follows, all from one sample in a study of beta chain features in type 1 diabetes. Profiled with immunoSEQ multiplex PCR; TCRdb holds only in-frame clones, not every one. The sample includes roughly 100,000 clones, under 30% of them seen just once. The sequencing input was central memory CD4+ T cells from blood. These receptors all come from a woman aged 18-29 years with type 1 diabetes. CDR3s include the opening cysteine and the closing phenylalanine or tryptophan. Each record gives: clone size, V gene, J gene, D gene, CDR3 DNA, CDR3 protein. D genes are given only for firm matches. Some rows have no size entry. The others give once, few or many, or a class for an expanded clone.

>.|TRBV5-4|TRBJ1-4|.
TGTGCCAGCAGCCCCGGGACAAGTAATGAAAAACTGTTTTTT
CASSPGTSNEKLFF
>.|TRBV5-4|TRBJ2-7|TRBD1
TGTGCCAGCAGCCCCCAAGGGGGCGCGTCCTACGAGCAGTACTTC
CASSPQGGASYEQYF
>.|TRBV28|TRBJ1-1|TRBD1
TGTGCCAGCGAATCCCCTCAAAGGGCGACAGGGACGGCTTTCTTT
CASESPQRATGTAFF
>few|TRBV28|TRBJ2-5|TRBD1
TGTGCCAGCAGTTCTGCCAACAGGGGTCCAGAGACCCAGTACTTC
CASSSANRGPETQYF
>few|TRBV18|TRBJ2-2|.
TGTGCCAGCTCACCGGCAGGACAGACCGGGGAGCTGTTTTTT
CASSPAGQTGELFF
>.|TRBV18|TRBJ1-1|.
TGTGCCAGCTCACCACCCAGGACTATGAACACTGAAGCTTTCTTT
CASSPPRTMNTEAFF
>.|TRBV7-2|TRBJ1-1|TRBD1
TGTGCCAGCAGGACGGGACAGACCAACACTGAAGCTTTCTTT
CASRTGQTNTEAFF
>.|TRBV28|TRBJ2-3|.
TGTGCCAGCAGTTCCTTGGGGGGTGGGACAGATACGCAGTATTTT
CASSSLGGGTDTQYF
>.|TRBV6-6|TRBJ2-3|TRBD1
TGTGCCAGCAGTTACTTCCGACAGGGAGGCACAGATACGCAGTATTTT
CASSYFRQGGTDTQYF
>.|TRBV14|TRBJ1-2|TRBD1
TGTGCCAGCAGCCCTAGGGACAGGGCCTATGGCTACACCTTC
CASSPRDRAYGYTF
>.|TRBV5-6|TRBJ1-4|TRBD1
TGTGCCAGCAGCTGGACAGGGGTTGAAAAACTGTTTTTT
CASSWTGVEKLFF
>few|TRBV6-1|TRBJ2-3|TRBD1
TGTGCCAGCAGTGAGGGACAGCAGGCGCAGTATTTT
CASSEGQQAQYF
>.|TRBV29-1|TRBJ1-1|TRBD1
TGCAGCGTTGAAGGGGGACAGGGCATGAACACTGAAGCTTTCTTT
CSVEGGQGMNTEAFF
>.|TRBV18|TRBJ1-5|TRBD1
TGTGCCAGCTCACCCCAGAGGACAGGAAATAGCAATCAGCCCCAGCATTTT
CASSPQRTGNSNQPQHF
>.|TRBV5-1|TRBJ1-3|.
TGCGCCAGCAGCTTGGAGCCCGTTATAGACTCTGGAAACACCATATATTTT
CASSLEPVIDSGNTIYF
>.|TRBV28|TRBJ2-1|.
TGTGCCAGCATGCTGCACGCGTCGCAGGGTCTCCTCAATGAGCAGTTCTTC
CASMLHASQGLLNEQFF